The sequence of this T cell receptor (beta chain) was determined in a study of T cell clonality in common variable immunodeficiency. Study-wide results and limits: In common variable immunodeficiency, TCR beta chains reportedly carried fewer deletions and N-nucleotide insertions.

Per the germline V gene, CDR1 is WNHNN and CDR2 is SYGVQD (reference sequence). The CDR3 spans 18 residues. Deletions cut 0 bases from V and 3 bases from J, with 21 bases between. This clone was seen ten or more times. The antigen is not known. The read comes to an end 3 residues before the CDR3 does, leaving the germline J gene to fill in the end. Control and CVID samples contributed equal amounts of genomic DNA. Measured with immunoSEQ multiplex PCR; TCRdb has only the in-frame clones, and not every one. This sample shows about 32,000 clones and no singletons; more than 4.5% rests with the ten largest. Aged about 8 to 64 years, CVID subjects averaged about 42 years old.

The receptor's source is a human donor with common variable immunodeficiency. This sequence joins TRBV10-1 and TRBJ2-7, with D possibly matching TRBD1 (6 bases). Sequencing was done on a sample of peripheral blood mononuclear cells. The CDR3 region is CASSESLLVGHYFYEQYF. CDR3 bases read: TGCGCCAGCAGTGAGTCCCTTTTGGTGGGACACTATTTCTACGAG.